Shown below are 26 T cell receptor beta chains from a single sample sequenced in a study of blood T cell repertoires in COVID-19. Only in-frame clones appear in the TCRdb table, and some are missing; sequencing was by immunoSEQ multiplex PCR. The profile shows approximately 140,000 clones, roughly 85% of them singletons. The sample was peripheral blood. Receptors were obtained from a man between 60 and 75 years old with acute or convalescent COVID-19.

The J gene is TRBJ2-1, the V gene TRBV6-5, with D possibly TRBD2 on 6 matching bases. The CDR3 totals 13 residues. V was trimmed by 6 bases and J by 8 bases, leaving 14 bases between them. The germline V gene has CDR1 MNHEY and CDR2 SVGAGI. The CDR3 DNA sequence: TGTGCCAGCAGGCCCCGCGGGGCGGATGAGCAGTTCTTC. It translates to CASRPRGADEQFF.

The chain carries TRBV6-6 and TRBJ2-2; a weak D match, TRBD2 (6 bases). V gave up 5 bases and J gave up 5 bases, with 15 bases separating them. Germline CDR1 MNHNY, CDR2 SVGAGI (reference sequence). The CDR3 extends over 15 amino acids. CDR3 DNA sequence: TGTGCCAGCAGTGGCTCGCGGAGCGGGACCGGGGAGCTGTTTTTT. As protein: CASSGSRSGTGELFF.

The CDR3: CASSPGTVGTGELFF. Written as DNA, the CDR3 is TGTGCCAGCAGTCCCGGGACAGTTGGGACCGGGGAGCTGTTTTTT. V is TRBV6-2 or TRBV6-3 and J is TRBJ2-2, with 7 positions matching TRBD1. V lost 5 bases and J lost 5; bases outside the gene matches: 8. Germline-derived CDR1 and CDR2 are MNHEY and SVGEGT. CDR3 size: 15 residues.

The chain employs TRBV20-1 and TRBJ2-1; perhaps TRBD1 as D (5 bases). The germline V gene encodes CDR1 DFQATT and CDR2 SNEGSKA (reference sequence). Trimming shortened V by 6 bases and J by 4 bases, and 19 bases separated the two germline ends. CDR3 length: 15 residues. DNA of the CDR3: TGCAGTGCAAGTAAAGGGGCAAGCTCGTACAATGAGCAGTTCTTC. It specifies CSASKGASSYNEQFF.

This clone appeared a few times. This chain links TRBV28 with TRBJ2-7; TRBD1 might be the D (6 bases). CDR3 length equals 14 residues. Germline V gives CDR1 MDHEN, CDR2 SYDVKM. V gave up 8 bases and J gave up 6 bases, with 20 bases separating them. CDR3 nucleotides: TGTGCCAGCTTGGGAACAGGGAGTTCTCTCGAGCAGTACTTC. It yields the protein CASLGTGSSLEQYF.

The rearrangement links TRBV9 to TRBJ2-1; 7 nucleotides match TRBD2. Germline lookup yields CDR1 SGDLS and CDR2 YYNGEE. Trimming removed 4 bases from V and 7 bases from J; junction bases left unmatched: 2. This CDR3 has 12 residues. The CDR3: CASSFGRNEQFF. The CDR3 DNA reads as TGTGCCAGCAGCTTCGGGAGGAATGAGCAGTTCTTC.

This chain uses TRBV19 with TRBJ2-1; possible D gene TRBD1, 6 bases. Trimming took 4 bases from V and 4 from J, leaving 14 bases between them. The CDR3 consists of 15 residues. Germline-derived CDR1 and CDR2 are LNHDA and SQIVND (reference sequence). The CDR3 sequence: CASSTPWTAYNEQFF. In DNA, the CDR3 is TGTGCCAGTAGTACCCCTTGGACAGCTTACAATGAGCAGTTCTTC.

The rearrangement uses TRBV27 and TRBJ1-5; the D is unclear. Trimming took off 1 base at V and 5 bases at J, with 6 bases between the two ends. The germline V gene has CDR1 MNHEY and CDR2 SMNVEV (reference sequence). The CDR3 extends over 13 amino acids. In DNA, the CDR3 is TGTGCCAGCAGTTTATACGAGTATCAGCCCCAGCATTTT. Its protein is CASSLYEYQPQHF.

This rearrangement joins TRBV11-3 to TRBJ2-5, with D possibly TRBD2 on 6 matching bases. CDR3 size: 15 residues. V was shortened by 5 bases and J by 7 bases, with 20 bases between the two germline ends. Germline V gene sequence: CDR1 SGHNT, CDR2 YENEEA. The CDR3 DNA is TGTGCCAGCAGCCTCGAGACTAGTCCGGCATCGACCCAGTACTTC. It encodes CASSLETSPASTQYF.

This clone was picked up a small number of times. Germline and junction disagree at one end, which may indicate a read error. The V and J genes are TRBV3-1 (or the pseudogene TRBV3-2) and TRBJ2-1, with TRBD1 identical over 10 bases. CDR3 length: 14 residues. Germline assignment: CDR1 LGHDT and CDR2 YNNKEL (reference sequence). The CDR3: CASSLGQGYSEQFF. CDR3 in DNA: TGTGCCAGCAGCCTGGGACAGGGGTACAGTGAGCAGTTCTTC.

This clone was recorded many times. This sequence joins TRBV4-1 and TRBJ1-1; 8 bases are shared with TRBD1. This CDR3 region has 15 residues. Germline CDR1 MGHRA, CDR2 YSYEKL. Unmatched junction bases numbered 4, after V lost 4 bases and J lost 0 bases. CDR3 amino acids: CASSRGQGMNTEAFF. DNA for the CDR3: TGCGCCAGCAGCCGAGGACAGGGAATGAACACTGAAGCTTTCTTT.

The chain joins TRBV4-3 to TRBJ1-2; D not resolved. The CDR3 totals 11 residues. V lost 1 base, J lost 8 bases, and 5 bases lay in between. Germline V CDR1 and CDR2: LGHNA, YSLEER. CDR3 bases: TGCGCCAGCAGCCAAGGAGCAGGCTACACCTTC. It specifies CASSQGAGYTF.

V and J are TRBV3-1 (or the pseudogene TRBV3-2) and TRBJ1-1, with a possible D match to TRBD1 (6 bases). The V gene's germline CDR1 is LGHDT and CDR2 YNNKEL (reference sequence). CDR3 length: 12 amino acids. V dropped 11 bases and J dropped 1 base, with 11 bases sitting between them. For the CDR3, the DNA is TGTGCCGTACAGGGAGCGAACACTGAAGCTTTCTTT. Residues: CAVQGANTEAFF.

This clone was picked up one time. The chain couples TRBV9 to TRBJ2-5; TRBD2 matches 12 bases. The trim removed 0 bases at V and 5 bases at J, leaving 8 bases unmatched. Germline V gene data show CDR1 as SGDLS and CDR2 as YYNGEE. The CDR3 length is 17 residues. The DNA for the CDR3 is TGTGCCAGCAGCGTAGCTTGGACTAGCGGGACTTTCGAGACCCAGTACTTC. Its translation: CASSVAWTSGTFETQYF.

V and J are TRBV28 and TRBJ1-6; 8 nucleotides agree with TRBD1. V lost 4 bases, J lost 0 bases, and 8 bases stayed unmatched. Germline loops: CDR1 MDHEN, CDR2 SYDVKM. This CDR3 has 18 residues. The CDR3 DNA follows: TGTGCCAGCAGTTCCTCATTACAGGGGGTCTCCTATAATTCACCCCTCCACTTT. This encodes CASSSSLQGVSYNSPLHF.

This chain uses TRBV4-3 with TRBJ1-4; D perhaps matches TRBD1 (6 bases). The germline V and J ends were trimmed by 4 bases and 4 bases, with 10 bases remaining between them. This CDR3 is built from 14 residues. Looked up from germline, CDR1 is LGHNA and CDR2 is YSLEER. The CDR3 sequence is CASSRDNGNEKLFF. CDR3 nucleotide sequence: TGCGCCAGCAGCCGGGACAACGGTAATGAAAAACTGTTTTTT.

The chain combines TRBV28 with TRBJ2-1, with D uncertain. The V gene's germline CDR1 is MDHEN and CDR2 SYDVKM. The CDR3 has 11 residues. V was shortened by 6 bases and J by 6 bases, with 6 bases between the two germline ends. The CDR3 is CASSPFNEQFF. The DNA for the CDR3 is TGTGCCAGCAGCCCATTCAATGAGCAGTTCTTC.

The CDR3 nucleotides are TGTGCCAGCAGCTTGGTGGCGGCCCCAACTAATGAAAAACTGTTTTTT. This codes for CASSLVAAPTNEKLFF. J is TRBJ1-4 and V is TRBV5-6; D ambiguous. CDR1 is SGHDT and CDR2 is YYEEEE in the germline V gene. V shed 0 bases and J shed 0 bases, with 9 bases lying between them. The CDR3 spans 16 residues.

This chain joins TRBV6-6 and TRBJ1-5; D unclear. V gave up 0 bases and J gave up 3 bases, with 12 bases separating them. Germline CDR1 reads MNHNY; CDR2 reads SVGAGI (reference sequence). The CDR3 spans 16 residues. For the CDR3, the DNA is TGTGCCAGCAGTTACTCACCCCATAGTCCCAATCAGCCCCAGCATTTT. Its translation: CASSYSPHSPNQPQHF.

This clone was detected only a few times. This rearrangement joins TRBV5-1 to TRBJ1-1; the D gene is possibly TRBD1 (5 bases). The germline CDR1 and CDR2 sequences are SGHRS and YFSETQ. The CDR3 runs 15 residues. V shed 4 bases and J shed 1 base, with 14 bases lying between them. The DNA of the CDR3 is TGCGCCAGCAGCCCTACAGGAGATCGGAACACTGAAGCTTTCTTT. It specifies CASSPTGDRNTEAFF.

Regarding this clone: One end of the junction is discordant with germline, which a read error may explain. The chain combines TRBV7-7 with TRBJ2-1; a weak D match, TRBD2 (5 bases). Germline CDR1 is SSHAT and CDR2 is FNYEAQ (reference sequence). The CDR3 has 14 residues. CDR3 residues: CASSLDFGHNEQFF. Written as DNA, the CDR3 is TGTGCTAGCAGCTTGGACTTCGGGCACAATGAGCAGTTCTTC.

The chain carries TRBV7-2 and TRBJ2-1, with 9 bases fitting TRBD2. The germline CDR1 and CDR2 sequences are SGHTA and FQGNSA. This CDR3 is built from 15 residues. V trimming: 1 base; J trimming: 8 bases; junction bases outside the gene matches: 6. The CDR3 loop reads CASSLVAGETHEQFF. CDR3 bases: TGTGCCAGCAGCTTAGTAGCGGGAGAGACCCATGAGCAGTTCTTC.

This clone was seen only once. The CDR3 region is CSVEEGGSDTEAFF. The CDR3 DNA is TGCAGCGTTGAAGAAGGGGGATCGGACACTGAAGCTTTCTTT. The chain couples TRBV29-1 to TRBJ1-1, with TRBD1 as a possible D gene (6 bases). Trimming took off 0 bases at V and 3 bases at J, with 11 bases between the two ends. The CDR3 spans 14 residues. Germline values: CDR1 SQVTM, CDR2 ANQGSEA.

The CDR3 sequence: CASSFAGMGHGYTF. The CDR3 nucleotides are TGTGCCAGCAGTTTCGCGGGAATGGGTCACGGCTACACCTTC. V is TRBV27 and J is TRBJ1-2; D unresolved. Germline-derived CDR1 and CDR2 are MNHEY and SMNVEV (reference sequence). The V gene lost 3 bases and the J gene lost 8 bases, with 16 bases spanning the gap. The length of the CDR3 is 14 residues.

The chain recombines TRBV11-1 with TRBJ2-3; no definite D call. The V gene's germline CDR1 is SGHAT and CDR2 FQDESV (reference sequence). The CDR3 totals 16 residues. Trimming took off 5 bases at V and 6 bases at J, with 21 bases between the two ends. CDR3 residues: CASSPDRFRPRDTQYF. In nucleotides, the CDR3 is TGTGCCAGCAGCCCCGATCGTTTTAGGCCCAGGGATACGCAGTATTTT.

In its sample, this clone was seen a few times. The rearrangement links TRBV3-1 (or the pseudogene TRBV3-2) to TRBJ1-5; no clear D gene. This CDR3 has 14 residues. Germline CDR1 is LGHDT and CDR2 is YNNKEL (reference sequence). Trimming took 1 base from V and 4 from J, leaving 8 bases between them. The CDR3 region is CASSQGARNQPQHF. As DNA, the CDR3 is TGTGCCAGCAGCCAAGGGGCCAGGAATCAGCCCCAGCATTTT.